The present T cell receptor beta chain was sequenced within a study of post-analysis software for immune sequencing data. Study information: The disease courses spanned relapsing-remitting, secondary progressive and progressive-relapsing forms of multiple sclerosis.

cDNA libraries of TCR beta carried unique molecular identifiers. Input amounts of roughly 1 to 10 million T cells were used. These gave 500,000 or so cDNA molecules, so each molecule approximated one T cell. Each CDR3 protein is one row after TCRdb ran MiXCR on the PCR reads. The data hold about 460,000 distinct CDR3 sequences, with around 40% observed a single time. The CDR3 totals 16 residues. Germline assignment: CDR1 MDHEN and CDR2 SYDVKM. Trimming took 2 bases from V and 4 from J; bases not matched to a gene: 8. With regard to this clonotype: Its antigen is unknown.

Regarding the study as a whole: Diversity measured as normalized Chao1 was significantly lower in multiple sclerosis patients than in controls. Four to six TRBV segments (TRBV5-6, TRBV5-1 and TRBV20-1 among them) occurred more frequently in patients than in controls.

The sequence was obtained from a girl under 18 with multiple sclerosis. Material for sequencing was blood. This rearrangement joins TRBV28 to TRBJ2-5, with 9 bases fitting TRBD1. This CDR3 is CASSLASGQGRETQYF. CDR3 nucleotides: TGTGCCAGCAGTTTAGCTTCGGGACAGGGCCGAGAGACCCAGTACTTC. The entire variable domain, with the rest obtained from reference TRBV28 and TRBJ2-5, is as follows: DVKVTQSSRYLVKRTGEKVFLECVQDMDHENMFWYRQDPGLGLRLIYFSYDVKMKEKGDIPEGYSVSREKKERFSLILESASTNQTSMYLCASSLASGQGRETQYFGPGTRLLVL.